This is a list of T cell receptor beta chains from one sample in a study of blood T cell repertoires in COVID-19. The method was immunoSEQ multiplex PCR; TCRdb's version includes in-frame clones alone and lacks a portion of them. The data show more than 150,000 clones, with about four fifths seen just once and 12% held by the top ten. The sequencing input was PBMCs or T cells enriched from blood (not recorded which). The receptors here all came from a man aged 35 to 55 who had recovered from COVID-19. Both conserved end residues are part of each CDR3. The D gene is left open where the match is weak. Clone size is shown for a subset of rows, as once, few, many or a class of expanded clone.

abundance | j_gene | d_gene | v_gene | CDR3nt | CDR3aa
NA | TRBJ2-2 | NA | TRBV4-3 | TGCGCCAGCAGCCAAGAACTCGCGACAGGTCCGTCCGGGGAGCTGTTTTTT | CASSQELATGPSGELFF
once | TRBJ2-1 | NA | TRBV19 | TGTGCCAGTAGTCCGTGGGTCGGGGACTACAATGAGCAGTTCTTC | CASSPWVGDYNEQFF
once | TRBJ1-1 | NA | TRBV15 | TGTGCCACCCAGAAGAACACTGAAGCTTTCTTT | CATQKNTEAFF
NA | TRBJ1-4 | NA | TRBV28 | TGTGCCAGCAGTTTGGTCAGGCCCGCAACTAATGAAAAACTGTTTTTT | CASSLVRPATNEKLFF
NA | TRBJ2-5 | NA | TRBV28 | TGTGCCAGCACCATGATGGGGGGACAAGAGACCCAGTACTTC | CASTMMGGQETQYF
NA | TRBJ1-4 | NA | TRBV4-3 | TGCGCCAGCAGCCCTACAGGGAGGGGTGAAAAACTGTTTTTT | CASSPTGRGEKLFF
NA | TRBJ1-4 | NA | TRBV3-1/TRBV3-2 | TGTGCCAGCAGCCAAAGGGGAAAGACTGAAAAACTGTTTTTT | CASSQRGKTEKLFF
once | TRBJ1-5 | TRBD1 | TRBV3-1/TRBV3-2 | TGTGCCAGCAGCCAAGAGAGGACAGGGGATCAGCCCCAGCATTTT | CASSQERTGDQPQHF
NA | TRBJ2-5 | NA | TRBV27 | TGTGCCAGCAGTCCCAATGGGCTAGCGCCTTCCCAAGAGACCCAGTACTTC | CASSPNGLAPSQETQYF
NA | TRBJ1-1 | NA | TRBV7-9 | TGTGCCAGCAGCCTTACAGGGTCTAGGAACACTGAAGCTTTCTTT | CASSLTGSRNTEAFF
once | TRBJ2-2 | NA | TRBV18 | TGTGCCAGCTCACCATCGCAGGCGAACACCGGGGAGCTGTTTTTT | CASSPSQANTGELFF
once | TRBJ2-1 | NA | TRBV25-1 | TGTGCCAATCGGGGAGACCCCGTCCATGAGCAGTTCTTC | CANRGDPVHEQFF
NA | TRBJ2-7 | TRBD1 | TRBV6-5 | TGTGCCAGCCTCCCCGGGACAGGTACCCACGAGCAGTACTTC | CASLPGTGTHEQYF
NA | TRBJ1-1 | NA | TRBV12-3/TRBV12-4 | TGTGCCAGCAGCTACCAAGCGAACACTGAAGCTTTCTTT | CASSYQANTEAFF
NA | TRBJ2-5 | NA | TRBV12-3/TRBV12-4 | TGTGCCAGCTCTCCAGGGGAAGAGACCCAGTACTTC | CASSPGEETQYF
NA | TRBJ2-1 | TRBD2 | TRBV28 | TGTGCCAGCAGTTTGGGGACTAGCGGGAGTGAGGGGGTAGGGTTCTTC | CASSLGTSGSEGVGFF
NA | TRBJ1-2 | NA | TRBV19 | TGTGCCAGTAGTGGGAGGGAAGCAACTAACTATGGCTACACCTTC | CASSGREATNYGYTF